This T cell receptor beta chain was sequenced for a study of T cells in Graves' hyperthyroidism and ophthalmopathy. Overall study findings and caveats: Most clonotypes expanded in thyroid above 0.001 were likewise present in blood.

Details on this clonotype: Its antigen is not identified.

Used for diagnoses were clinical symptoms, serum thyroxine and TRAb, thyroid ultrasound and orbital computed tomography. V was clipped by 5 bases and J by 8 bases; unmatched bases: 11. There are 15 residues in the CDR3. CDR1 and CDR2 from the germline V gene are SGHNT and YENEEA. TCR beta CDR3 sequences were amplified from RNA transcripts. Researchers ran a first-round RT-PCR on the TCR CDR3 using the HTBI primer set. MiXCR was run by TCRdb on the multiplex PCR reads, yielding one entry per CDR3 protein. The sample carries about 610,000 distinct CDR3 sequences, about 15% recorded once. Material for sequencing was blood. The V gene is TRBV11-3, the J gene TRBJ1-1; 10 bases align to TRBD1. This TCR derives from a woman in her 40s with Graves' ophthalmopathy. The DNA for the CDR3 is TGTGCCAGCAGCAAACTAATACGGGACAGGGGCGAAGCTTTCTTT. It encodes CASSKLIRDRGEAFF.